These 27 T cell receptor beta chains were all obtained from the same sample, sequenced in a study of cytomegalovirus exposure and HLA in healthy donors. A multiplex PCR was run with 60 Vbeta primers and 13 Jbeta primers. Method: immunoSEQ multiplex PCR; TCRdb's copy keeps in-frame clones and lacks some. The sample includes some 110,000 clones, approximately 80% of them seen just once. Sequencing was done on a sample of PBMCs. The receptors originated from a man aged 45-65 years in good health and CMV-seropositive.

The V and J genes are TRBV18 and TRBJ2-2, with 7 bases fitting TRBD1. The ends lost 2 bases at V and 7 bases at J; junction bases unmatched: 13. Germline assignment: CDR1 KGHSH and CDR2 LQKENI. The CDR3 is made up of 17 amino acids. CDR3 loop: CASSPSRGITNGGELFF. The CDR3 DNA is TGTGCCAGCTCACCATCCAGGGGGATCACGAATGGCGGGGAGCTGTTTTTT. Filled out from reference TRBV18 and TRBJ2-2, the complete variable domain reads NAGVMQNPRHLVRRRGQEARLRCSPMKGHSHVYWYRQLPEEGLKFMVYLQKENIIDESGMPKERFSAEFPKEGPSILRIQQVVRGDSAAYFCASSPSRGITNGGELFFGEGSRLTVL.

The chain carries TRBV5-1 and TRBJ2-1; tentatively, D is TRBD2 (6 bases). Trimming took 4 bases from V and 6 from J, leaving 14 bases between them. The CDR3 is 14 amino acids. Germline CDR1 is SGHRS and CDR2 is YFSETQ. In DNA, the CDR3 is TGCGCCAGCAGCCGGTCCCGGGGGAGCAATGAGCAGTTCTTC. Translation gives CASSRSRGSNEQFF.

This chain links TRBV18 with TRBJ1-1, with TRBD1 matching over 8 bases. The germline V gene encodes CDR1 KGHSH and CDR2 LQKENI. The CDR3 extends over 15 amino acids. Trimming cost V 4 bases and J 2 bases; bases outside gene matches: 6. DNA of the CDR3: TGTGCCAGCTCACTCGGGACAGGACGAAACACTGAAGCTTTCTTT. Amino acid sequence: CASSLGTGRNTEAFF.

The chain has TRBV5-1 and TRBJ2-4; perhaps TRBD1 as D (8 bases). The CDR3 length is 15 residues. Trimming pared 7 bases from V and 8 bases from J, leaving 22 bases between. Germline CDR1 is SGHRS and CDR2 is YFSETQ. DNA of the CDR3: TGCGCCAGCTCACAGGGGGGGGTCCACGGGGACATTCAGTACTTC. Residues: CASSQGGVHGDIQYF.

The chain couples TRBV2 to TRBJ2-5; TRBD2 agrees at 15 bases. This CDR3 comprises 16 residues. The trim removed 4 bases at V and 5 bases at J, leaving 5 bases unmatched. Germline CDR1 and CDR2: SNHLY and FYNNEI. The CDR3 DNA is TGTGCCAGCAGTGCTGGACTAGCGGGGGGGTTCGAGACCCAGTACTTC. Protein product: CASSAGLAGGFETQYF.

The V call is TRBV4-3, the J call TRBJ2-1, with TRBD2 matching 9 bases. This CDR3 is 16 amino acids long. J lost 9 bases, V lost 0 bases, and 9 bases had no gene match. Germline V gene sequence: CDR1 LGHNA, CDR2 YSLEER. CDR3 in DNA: TGCGCCAGCAGCCAAGATCTGCCTAGCGGGATTCCTGAGCAGTTCTTC. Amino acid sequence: CASSQDLPSGIPEQFF.

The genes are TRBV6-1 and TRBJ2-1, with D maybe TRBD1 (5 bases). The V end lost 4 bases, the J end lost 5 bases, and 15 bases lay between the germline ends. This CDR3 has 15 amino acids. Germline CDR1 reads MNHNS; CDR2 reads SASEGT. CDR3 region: CASSGDRARHNEQFF. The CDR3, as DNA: TGTGCCAGCAGTGGCGACAGAGCCCGTCACAATGAGCAGTTCTTC.

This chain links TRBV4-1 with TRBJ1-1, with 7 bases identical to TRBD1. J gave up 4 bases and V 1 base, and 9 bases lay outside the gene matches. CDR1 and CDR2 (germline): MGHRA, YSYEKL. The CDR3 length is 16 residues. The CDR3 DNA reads TGCGCCAGCAGCCAAGCACTACAGGGGCTAGGCACTGAAGCTTTCTTT. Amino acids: CASSQALQGLGTEAFF.

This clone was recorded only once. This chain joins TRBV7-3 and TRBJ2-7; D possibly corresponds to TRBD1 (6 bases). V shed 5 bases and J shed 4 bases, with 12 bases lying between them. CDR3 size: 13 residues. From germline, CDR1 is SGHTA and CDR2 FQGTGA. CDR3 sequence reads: CASSTQQGYEQYF. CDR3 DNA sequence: TGTGCCAGCAGCACCCAACAGGGATACGAGCAGTACTTC.

DNA of the CDR3: TGTGCCAGCAAAGGGGATGAAAGGACTGAAGCTTTCTTT. Its translation is CASKGDERTEAFF. The chain couples TRBV6-5 to TRBJ1-1, with a weak D call TRBD1 (5 bases). The CDR3 has 13 residues. Between the trimmed V and J ends, which lost 7 bases and 5 bases, there was a span of 14 bases. CDR1 is MNHEY and CDR2 is SVGAGI in the germline V gene.

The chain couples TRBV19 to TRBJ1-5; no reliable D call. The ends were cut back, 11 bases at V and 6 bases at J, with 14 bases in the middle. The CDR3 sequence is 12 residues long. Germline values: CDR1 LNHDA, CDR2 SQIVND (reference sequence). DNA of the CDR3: TGTGCCTCCCTAAGCGGAGGTCAGCCCCAGCATTTT. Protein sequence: CASLSGGQPQHF.

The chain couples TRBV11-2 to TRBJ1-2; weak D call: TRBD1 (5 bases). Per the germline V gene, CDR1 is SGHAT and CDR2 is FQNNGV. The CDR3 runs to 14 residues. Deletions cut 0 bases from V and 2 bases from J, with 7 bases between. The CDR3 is CASSLDRVNYGYTF. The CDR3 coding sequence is TGTGCCAGCAGCTTAGACAGGGTGAACTATGGCTACACCTTC.

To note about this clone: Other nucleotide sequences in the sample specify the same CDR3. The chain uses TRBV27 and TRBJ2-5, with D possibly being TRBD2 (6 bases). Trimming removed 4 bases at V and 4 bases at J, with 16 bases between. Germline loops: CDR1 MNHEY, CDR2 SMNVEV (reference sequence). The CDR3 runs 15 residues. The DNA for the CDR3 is TGTGCCAGCAGTTGGAGGCGGGACCTCCGAGAGACCCAGTACTTC. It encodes CASSWRRDLRETQYF.

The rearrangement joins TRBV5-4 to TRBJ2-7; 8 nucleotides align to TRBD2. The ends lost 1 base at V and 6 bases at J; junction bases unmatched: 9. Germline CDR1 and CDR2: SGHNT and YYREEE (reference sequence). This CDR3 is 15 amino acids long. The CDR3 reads CASSLLSAGGSEQYF. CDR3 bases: TGTGCCAGCAGCTTGCTCAGCGCGGGGGGCTCCGAGCAGTACTTC.

CDR3: CASSSDRLYEQYF. The CDR3 DNA reads TGTGCCAGCAGCTCTGACAGGCTCTACGAGCAGTACTTC. The chain joins TRBV5-4 to TRBJ2-7, with TRBD1 as a possible D gene (6 bases). The CDR3 is 13 amino acids. V gave up 3 bases and J gave up 3 bases, with 10 bases separating them. CDR1 is SGHNT, CDR2 YYREEE, per germline (reference sequence).

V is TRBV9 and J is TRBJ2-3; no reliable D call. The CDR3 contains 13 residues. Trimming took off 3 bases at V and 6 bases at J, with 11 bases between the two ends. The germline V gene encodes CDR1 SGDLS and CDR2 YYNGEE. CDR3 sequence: CASSALDTDTQYF. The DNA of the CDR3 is TGTGCCAGCAGCGCATTAGATACGGATACGCAGTATTTT.

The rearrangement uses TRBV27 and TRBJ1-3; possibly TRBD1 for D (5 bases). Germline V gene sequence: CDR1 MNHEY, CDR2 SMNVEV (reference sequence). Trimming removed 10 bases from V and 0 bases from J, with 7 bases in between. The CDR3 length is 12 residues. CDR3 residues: CATRASGNTIYF. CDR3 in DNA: TGTGCCACCAGGGCCTCTGGAAACACCATATATTTT.

CDR3 nucleotide sequence: TGTGCCAGCGGGGGGATGTTGTTACCACCCCTCCACTTT. Translated: CASGGMLLPPLHF. V usage is TRBV2 and J usage is TRBJ1-6, with D perhaps matching TRBD1 (5 bases). Per the germline V gene, CDR1 is SNHLY and CDR2 is FYNNEI. This CDR3 has 13 residues. Trimming removed 8 bases at V and 11 bases at J, with 16 bases between.

The CDR3 DNA reads TGTGCCAGCAGCCGAACGGGAGCGGAGGGCTACACCTTC. Amino acids: CASSRTGAEGYTF. The chain employs TRBV5-4 and TRBJ1-2; D gene ambiguous. Germline V gives CDR1 SGHNT, CDR2 YYREEE (reference sequence). Trimming left V 4 bases short and J 8 bases short, with 15 bases between. The CDR3 contains 13 residues.

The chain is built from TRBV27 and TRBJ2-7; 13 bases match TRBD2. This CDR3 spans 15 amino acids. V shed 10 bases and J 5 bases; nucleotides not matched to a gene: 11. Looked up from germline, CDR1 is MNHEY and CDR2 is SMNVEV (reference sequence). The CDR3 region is CATESGLAGLNEQYF. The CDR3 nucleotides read TGTGCCACCGAGTCGGGACTAGCGGGACTCAACGAGCAGTACTTC.

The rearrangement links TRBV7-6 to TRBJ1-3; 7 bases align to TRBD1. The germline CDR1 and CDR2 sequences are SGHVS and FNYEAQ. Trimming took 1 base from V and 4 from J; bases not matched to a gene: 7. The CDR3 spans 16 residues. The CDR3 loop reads CASSLGEAGGGNTIYF. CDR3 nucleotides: TGTGCCAGCAGCTTAGGGGAGGCAGGGGGAGGAAACACCATATATTTT.

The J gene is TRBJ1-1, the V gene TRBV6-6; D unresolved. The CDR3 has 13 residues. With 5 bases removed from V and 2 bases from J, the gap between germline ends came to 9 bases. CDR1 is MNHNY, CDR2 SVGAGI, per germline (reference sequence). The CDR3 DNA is TGTGCCAGCAGTAACAGCCAAAACACTGAAGCTTTCTTT. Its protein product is CASSNSQNTEAFF.

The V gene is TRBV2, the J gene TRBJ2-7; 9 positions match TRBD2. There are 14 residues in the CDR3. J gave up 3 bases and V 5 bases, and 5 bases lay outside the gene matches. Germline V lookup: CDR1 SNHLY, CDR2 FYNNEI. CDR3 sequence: CASSLSGRFYEQYF. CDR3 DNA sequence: TGTGCCAGCAGTCTTAGCGGGAGATTCTACGAGCAGTACTTC.

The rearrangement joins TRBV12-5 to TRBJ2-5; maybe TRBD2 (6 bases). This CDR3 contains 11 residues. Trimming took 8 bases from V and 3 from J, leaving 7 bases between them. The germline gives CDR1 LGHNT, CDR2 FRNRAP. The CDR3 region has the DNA TGTGCTAGTCGACTAGAAGAGACCCAGTACTTC. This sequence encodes CASRLEETQYF.

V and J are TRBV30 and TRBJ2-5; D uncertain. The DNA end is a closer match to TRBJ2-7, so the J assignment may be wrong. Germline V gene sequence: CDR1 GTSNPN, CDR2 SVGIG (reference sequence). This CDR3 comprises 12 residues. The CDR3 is CAWSGISYEQYF. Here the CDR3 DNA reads TGTGCCTGGTCGGGTATATCCTACGAGCAGTACTTC.

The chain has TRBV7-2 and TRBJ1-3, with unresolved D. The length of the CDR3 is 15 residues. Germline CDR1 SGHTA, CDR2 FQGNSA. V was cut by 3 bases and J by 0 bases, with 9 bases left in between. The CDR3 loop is CASSLSVLSGNTIYF. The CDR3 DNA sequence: TGTGCCAGCAGCTTGTCGGTTCTCTCTGGAAACACCATATATTTT.

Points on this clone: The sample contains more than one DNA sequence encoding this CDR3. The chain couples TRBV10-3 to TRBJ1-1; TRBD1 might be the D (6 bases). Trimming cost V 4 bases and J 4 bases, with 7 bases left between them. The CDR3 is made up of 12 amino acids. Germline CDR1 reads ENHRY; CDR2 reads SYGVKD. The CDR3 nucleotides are TGTGCCATCAGTGGAGGGGGCACTGAAGCTTTCTTT. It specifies CAISGGGTEAFF.